Sequencing of this TCR beta chain was carried out in a study of shared clonotypes between healthy human individuals. General study points: Generation probabilities of non-shared clonotypes were lower (relative to those shared by all four donors).

The authors loaded approximately 220 ng DNA, tens of thousands of T cell genomes, into sorted-subset replicate PCRs. In the authors' methods: ImmunoSEQ yielded junction-only sequences lacking quality scores, so filtering differed. Sequencing used immunoSEQ multiplex PCR; TCRdb keeps in-frame clones, though not all of them. V and J calls and clone size follow that table, whereas D and trimming were derived from the DNA. Of 950,000 to 1,200,000 clones listed, about 80% are singletons. Subsets obtained from CD4+ cells comprised CD45RA+ naive and CD45RA-negative memory cells. A note on this clone: What it recognizes is unknown.

V was pared by 0 bases and J by 1 base, with 4 bases of the junction left unmatched. Germline V gene lookup returns CDR1 MNHEY and CDR2 SMNVEV (reference sequence). The CDR3 spans 16 residues. The chain recombines TRBV27 with TRBJ1-2; TRBD1 matches 8 bases. Specimen: memory CD4+ T cells from PBMCs. Subset here: CD45RA-negative fraction. This receptor was obtained from a man in his late teens or twenties in good health. Some clones in this sample may be carry-over from other donors' samples. The chain's CDR3 is CASSLSGTGLNYGYTF. The CDR3 nucleotides read TGTGCCAGCAGTTTATCTGGGACAGGCCTTAACTATGGCTACACCTTC.